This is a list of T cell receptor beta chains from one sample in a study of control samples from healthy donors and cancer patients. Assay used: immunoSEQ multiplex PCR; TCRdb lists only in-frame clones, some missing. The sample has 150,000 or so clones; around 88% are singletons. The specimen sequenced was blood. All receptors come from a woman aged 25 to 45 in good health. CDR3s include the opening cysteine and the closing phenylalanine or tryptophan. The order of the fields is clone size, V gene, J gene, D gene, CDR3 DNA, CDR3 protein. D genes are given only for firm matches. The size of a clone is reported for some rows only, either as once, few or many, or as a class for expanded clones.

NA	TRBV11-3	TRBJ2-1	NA	TGTGCCAGCAGCGACCTAGGGGGACGGGGTAGGGATGAGCAGTTCTTC	CASSDLGGRGRDEQFF
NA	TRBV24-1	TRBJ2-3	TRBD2	TGTGCCACCAGTGATCCTAGCGGGGGGATAGATACGCAGTATTTT	CATSDPSGGIDTQYF
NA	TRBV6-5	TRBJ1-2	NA	TGTGCCAGCACTCTGGCCCGGGGAAATGGCTACACCTTC	CASTLARGNGYTF
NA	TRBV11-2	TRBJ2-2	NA	TGTGCCAGCAGACTTGGACTAAGACGGGGTCCCGGGGAGCTGTTTTTT	CASRLGLRRGPGELFF
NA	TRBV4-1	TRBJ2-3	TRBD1	TGCGCCAGCAGCCCCCGGGTCTCGGGGACAGGGGCCACAGATACGCAGTATTTT	CASSPRVSGTGATDTQYF
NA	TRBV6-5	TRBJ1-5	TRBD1	TGTGCCAGCAGTAGAATGGGACAGGCGGAGCCCCAGCATTTT	CASSRMGQAEPQHF
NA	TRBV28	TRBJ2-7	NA	TGTGCCAGCAGTTTAGGCTATGCAAACGAGCAGTACTTC	CASSLGYANEQYF
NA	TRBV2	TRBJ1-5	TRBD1	TGTGCCAGCAGGAGCGGACAGGGGAGTGTTTGGCCCCAGCATTTT	CASRSGQGSVWPQHF
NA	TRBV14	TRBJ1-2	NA	TGTGCCAGCAGCCAAGCGGCTTACTATGGCTACACCTTC	CASSQAAYYGYTF
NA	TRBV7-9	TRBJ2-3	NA	TGTGCCAGCAGCTTAGGGGTTACGACAGAGGTCACAGATACGCAGTATTTT	CASSLGVTTEVTDTQYF
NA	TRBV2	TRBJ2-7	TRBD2	TGTGCCAGCAGGAAAGCGGGAGGGCCTTTATACGAGCAGTACTTC	CASRKAGGPLYEQYF
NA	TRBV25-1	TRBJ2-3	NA	TGTGCCAGCTCACCCCGAGGGGGGAGCACAGATACGCAGTATTTT	CASSPRGGSTDTQYF
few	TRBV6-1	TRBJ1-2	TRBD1	TGTGCCAGCAGTGATGAGGGGACTATCGACAGGGCCGGCTACACCTTC	CASSDEGTIDRAGYTF
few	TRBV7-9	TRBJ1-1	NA	TGTGCCAGCAGCTTAGGCGCACTCACTGAAGCTTTCTTT	CASSLGALTEAFF
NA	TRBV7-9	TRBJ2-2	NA	TGTGCCAGCAGCTTAGTTGACATGGAGCTGTTTTTT	CASSLVDMELFF
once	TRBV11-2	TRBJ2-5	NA	TGTGCCAGCAGCCCAGGGTTGCAAGAGACCCAGTACTTC	CASSPGLQETQYF
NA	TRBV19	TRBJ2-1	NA	TGTGCCAGTAGTACCTCTAGCTCTCCATTGAATGAGCAGTTCTTC	CASSTSSSPLNEQFF
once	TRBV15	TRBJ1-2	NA	TGTGCCACCAGCAGAGATCTGGCAGGGAATAGAGGCTACACCTTC	CATSRDLAGNRGYTF
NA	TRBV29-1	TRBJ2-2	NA	TGCAGCGTTGTTATCCGCGGGGTCACGAACACCGGGGAGCTGTTTTTT	CSVVIRGVTNTGELFF
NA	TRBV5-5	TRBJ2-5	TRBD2	TGTGCCAGCAGCCCGAGACTAGCGGGCTTCCAAGAGACCCAGTACTTC	CASSPRLAGFQETQYF
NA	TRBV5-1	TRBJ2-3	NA	TGCGCCAGCAGCCTAGAGAAAGGGGGGGCAGATACGCAGTATTTT	CASSLEKGGADTQYF
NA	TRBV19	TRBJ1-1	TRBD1	TGTGCCAGTAGTATTCTAGGGGACAGGCAGAACACTGAAGCTTTCTTT	CASSILGDRQNTEAFF
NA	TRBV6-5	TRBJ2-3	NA	TGTGCCAGCAGTTACTCGATGAGGGATACGCAGTATTTT	CASSYSMRDTQYF
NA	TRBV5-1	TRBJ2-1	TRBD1	TGCGCCAGCAGCCGCGAGGGACAGAGCTCCTACAATGAGCAGTTCTTC	CASSREGQSSYNEQFF
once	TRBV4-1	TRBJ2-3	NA	TGCGCCAGCAGCCAAGATCTTTCCGGTCCGACTAGCACAGATACGCAGTATTTT	CASSQDLSGPTSTDTQYF
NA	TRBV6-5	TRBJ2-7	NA	TGTGCCAGCAGGGGGAGTCCCTACGAGCAGTACTTC	CASRGSPYEQYF
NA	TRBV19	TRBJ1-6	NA	TGTGCCAGTAGTCCCCGGACATTAGATTCACCCCTCCACTTT	CASSPRTLDSPLHF
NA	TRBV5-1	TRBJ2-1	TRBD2	TGCGCCAGCAGCTCCCCAGGACTAGCGGGAGTTATTGAGCAGTTCTTC	CASSSPGLAGVIEQFF
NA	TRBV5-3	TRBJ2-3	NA	TGTGCCAGAAGCTTGAAGGGGAGCGCTTACACAGATACGCAGTATTTT	CARSLKGSAYTDTQYF
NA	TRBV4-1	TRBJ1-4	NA	TGCGCCAGCAGCCAAGTATTCGGGGAAAATGAAAAACTGTTTTTT	CASSQVFGENEKLFF
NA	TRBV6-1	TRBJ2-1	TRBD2	TGTGCCAGCAGTGAAGCGGTTTCACGGGGGGGCCGTAAGGGGAGAGGGAATGAGCAGTTCTTC	CASSEAVSRGGRKGRGNEQFF
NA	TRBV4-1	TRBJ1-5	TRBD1	TGCGCCAGCAGCCAAGACGGACAGGGTCGCAATCAGCCCCAGCATTTT	CASSQDGQGRNQPQHF
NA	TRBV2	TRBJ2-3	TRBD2	TGTGCCAGCAGATACACGCGGGGGGTAGACTCAGATACGCAGTATTTT	CASRYTRGVDSDTQYF
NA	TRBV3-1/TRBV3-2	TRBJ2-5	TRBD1	TGTGCCAGCATTGGGACAGGGGGTCAAGAGACCCAGTACTTC	CASIGTGGQETQYF
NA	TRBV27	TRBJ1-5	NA	TGTGCCAGCAGTTCTCTGGGCGGGGCCCCTAATCAGCCCCAGCATTTT	CASSSLGGAPNQPQHF
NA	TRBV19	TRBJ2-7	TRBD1	TGTGCCAGTAGTATTTCGGGGACAGGGGGCCTCGAGCAGTACTTC	CASSISGTGGLEQYF
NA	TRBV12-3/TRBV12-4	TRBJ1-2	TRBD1	TGTGCCAGCAGCTTAACAGGGGGAGGTGGCTACACCTTC	CASSLTGGGGYTF
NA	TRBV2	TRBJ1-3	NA	TGTGCCAGCAGCCCGGGACGGAGTTCTGGAAACACCATATATTTT	CASSPGRSSGNTIYF
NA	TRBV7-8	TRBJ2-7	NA	TGTGCCAGCAGCTCCTCCGGGCAGGTGGCCTACGAGCAGTACTTC	CASSSSGQVAYEQYF
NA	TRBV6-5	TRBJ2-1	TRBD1	TGTGCCAGCAGTTCGGGACAGGGAATAAATGAGCAGTTCTTC	CASSSGQGINEQFF
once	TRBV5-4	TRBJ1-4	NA	TGTGCCAGCAGGGGGGGGGACACAACTAATGAAAAACTGTTTTTT	CASRGGDTTNEKLFF
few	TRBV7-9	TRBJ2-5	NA	TGTGCCAGCAGCCCCAAGGCGGAGACCCAGTACTTC	CASSPKAETQYF